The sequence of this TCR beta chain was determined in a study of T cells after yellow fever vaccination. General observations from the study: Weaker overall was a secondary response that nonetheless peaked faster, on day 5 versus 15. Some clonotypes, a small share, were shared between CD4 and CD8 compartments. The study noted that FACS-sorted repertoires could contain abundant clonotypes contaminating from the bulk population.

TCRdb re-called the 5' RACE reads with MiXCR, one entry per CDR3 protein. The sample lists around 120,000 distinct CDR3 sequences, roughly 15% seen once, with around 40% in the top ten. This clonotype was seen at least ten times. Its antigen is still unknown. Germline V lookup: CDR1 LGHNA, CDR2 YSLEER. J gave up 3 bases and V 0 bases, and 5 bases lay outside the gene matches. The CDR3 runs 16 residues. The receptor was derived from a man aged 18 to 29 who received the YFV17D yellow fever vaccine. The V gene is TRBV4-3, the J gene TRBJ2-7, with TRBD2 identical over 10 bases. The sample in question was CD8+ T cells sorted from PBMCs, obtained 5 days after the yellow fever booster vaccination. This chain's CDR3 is CASSQDSGGLGYEQYF. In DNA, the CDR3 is TGCGCCAGCAGCCAAGATAGCGGGGGGCTAGGCTACGAGCAGTACTTC.